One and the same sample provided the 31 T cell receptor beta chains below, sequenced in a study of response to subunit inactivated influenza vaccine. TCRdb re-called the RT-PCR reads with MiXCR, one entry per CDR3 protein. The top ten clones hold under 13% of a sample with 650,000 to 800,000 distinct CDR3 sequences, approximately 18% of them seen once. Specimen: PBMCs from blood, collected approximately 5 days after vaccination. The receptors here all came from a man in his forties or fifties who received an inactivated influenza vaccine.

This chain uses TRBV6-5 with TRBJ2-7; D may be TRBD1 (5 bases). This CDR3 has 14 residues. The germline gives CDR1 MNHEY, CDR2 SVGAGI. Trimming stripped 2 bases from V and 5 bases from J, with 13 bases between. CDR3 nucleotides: TGTGCCAGCAGTTACAACAGGTTCTGGGACGAGCAGTACTTC. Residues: CASSYNRFWDEQYF.

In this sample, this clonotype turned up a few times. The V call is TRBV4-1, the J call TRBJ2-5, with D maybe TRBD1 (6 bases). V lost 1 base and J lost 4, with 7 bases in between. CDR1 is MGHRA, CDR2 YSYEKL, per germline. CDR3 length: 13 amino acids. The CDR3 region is CASSQVQGETQYF. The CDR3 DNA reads TGCGCCAGCAGCCAAGTACAGGGAGAGACCCAGTACTTC.

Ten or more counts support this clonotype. For the CDR3, the DNA is TGCAGCGACGATACGCAGTATTTT. It translates to CSDDTQYF. This chain links TRBV29-1 with TRBJ2-3; D remains unclear. The germline V gene has CDR1 SQVTM and CDR2 ANQGSEA. With 7 bases removed from V and 6 bases from J, the gap between germline ends came to 2 bases. This CDR3 contains 8 residues.

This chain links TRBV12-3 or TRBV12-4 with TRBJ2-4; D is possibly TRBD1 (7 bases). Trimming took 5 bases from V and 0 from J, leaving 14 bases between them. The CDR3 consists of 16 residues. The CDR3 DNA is TGTGCCAGCAGTCGCGGGGACAGCCTAGCCAAAAACATTCAGTACTTC. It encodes CASSRGDSLAKNIQYF.

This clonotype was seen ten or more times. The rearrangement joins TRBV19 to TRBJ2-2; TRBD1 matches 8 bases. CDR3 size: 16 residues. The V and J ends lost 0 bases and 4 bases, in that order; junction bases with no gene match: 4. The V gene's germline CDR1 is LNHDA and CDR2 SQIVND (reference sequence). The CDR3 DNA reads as TGTGCCAGTAGTATAGAGGACAGGGATCTCACCGGGGAGCTGTTTTTT. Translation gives CASSIEDRDLTGELFF.

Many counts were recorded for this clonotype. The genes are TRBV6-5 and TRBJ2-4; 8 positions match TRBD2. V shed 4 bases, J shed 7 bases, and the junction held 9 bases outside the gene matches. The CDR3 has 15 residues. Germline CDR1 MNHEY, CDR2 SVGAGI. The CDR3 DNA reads TGTGCCAGCAGTTCCTCGGGGGGGCGTTCGAACATTCAGTACTTC. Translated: CASSSSGGRSNIQYF.

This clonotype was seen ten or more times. The CDR3 sequence is CSARTPLNTEAFF. CDR3 nucleotides: TGCAGTGCTAGGACACCCTTGAACACTGAAGCTTTCTTT. The V call is TRBV20-1, the J call TRBJ1-1; D not certain. Germline CDR1 reads DFQATT; CDR2 reads SNEGSKA (reference sequence). The CDR3 has 13 residues. The ends were cut back, 3 bases at V and 0 bases at J, with 8 bases in the middle.

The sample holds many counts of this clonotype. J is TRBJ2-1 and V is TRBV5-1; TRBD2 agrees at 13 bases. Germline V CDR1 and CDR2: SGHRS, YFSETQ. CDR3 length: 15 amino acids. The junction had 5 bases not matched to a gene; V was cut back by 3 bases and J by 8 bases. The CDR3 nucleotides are TGCGCCAGCAGCTCGACTAGCGGGAGGAGGGATGAGCAGTTCTTC. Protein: CASSSTSGRRDEQFF.

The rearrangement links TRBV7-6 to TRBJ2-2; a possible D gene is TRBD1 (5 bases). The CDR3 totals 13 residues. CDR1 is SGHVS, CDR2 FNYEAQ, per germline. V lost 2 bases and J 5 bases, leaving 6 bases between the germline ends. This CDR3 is CASSLRQTGELFF. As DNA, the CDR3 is TGTGCCAGCAGCTTAAGACAGACCGGGGAGCTGTTTTTT.

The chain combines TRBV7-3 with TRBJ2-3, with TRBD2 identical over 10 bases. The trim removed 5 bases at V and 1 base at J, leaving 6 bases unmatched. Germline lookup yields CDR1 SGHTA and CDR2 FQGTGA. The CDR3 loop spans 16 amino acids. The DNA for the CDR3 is TGTGCCAGCAGCCATACTAGCGGGATGGGCACAGATACGCAGTATTTT. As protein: CASSHTSGMGTDTQYF. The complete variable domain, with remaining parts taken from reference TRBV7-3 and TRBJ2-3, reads GAGVSQTPSNKVTEKGKYVELRCDPISGHTALYWYRQSLGQGPEFLIYFQGTGAADDSGLPNDRFFAVRPEGSVSTLKIQRTERGDSAVYLCASSHTSGMGTDTQYFGPGTRLTVL.

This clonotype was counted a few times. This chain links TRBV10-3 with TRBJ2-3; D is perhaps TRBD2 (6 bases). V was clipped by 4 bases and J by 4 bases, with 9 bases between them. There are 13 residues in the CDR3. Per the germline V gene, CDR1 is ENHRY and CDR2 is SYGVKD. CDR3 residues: CAISGGDPDTQYF. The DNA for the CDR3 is TGTGCCATCAGTGGGGGGGATCCAGATACGCAGTATTTT.

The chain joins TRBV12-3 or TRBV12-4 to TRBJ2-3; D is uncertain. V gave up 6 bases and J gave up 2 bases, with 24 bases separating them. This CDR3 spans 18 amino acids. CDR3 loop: CASRILLTRNPHTDTQYF. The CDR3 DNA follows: TGTGCCAGCAGGATCTTACTGACTCGTAATCCCCACACAGATACGCAGTATTTT.

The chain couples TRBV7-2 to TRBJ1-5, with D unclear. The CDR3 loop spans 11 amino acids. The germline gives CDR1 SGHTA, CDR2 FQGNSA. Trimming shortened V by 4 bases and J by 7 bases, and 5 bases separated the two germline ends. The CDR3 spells CASSSRQPQHF. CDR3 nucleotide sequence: TGTGCCAGCAGCTCGAGGCAGCCCCAGCATTTT.

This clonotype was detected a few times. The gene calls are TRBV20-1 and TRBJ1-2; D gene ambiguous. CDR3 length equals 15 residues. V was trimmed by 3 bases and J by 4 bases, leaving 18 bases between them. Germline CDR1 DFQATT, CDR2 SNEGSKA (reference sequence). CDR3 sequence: CSASEGGSAAYGYTF. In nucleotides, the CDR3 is TGCAGTGCTAGTGAGGGAGGCTCAGCCGCCTATGGCTACACCTTC.

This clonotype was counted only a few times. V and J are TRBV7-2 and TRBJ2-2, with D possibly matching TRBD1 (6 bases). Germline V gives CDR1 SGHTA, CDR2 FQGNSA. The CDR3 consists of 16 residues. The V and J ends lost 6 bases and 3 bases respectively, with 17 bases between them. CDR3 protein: CASRPTGSGDTGELFF. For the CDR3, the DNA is TGTGCCAGCAGACCTACAGGGTCAGGGGACACCGGGGAGCTGTTTTTT.

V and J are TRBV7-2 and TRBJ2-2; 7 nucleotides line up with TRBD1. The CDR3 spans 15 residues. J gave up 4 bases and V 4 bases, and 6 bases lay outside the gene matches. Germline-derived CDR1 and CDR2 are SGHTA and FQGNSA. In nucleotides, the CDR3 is TGTGCCAGCAGCTCAGGGTGGGACAGCACCGGGGAGCTGTTTTTT. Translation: CASSSGWDSTGELFF.

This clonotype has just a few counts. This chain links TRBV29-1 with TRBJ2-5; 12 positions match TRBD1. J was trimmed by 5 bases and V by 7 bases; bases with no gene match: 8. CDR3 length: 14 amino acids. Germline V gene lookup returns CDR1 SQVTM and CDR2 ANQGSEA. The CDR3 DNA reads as TGCAGCGCTCCGGGACAGGGGGCCGAGGAGACCCAGTACTTC. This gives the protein CSAPGQGAEETQYF.

The CDR3 region has the DNA TGTGCCAGCAGCGTCGGATCCATCACCGGGGAGCTGTTTTTT. Translating gives CASSVGSITGELFF. The V call is TRBV7-2, the J call TRBJ2-2; no clear D gene. The length of the CDR3 is 14 residues. V was trimmed by 5 bases and J by 4 bases, leaving 11 bases between them. In germline, CDR1 is SGHTA, CDR2 FQGNSA.

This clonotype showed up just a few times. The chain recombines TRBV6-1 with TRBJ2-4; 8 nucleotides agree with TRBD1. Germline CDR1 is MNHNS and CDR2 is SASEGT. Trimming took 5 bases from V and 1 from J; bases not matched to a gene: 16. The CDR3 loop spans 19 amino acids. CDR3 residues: CASSPLTPSGGLAKNIQYF. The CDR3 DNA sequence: TGTGCCAGCAGTCCCTTGACCCCCTCAGGGGGCCTCGCCAAAAACATTCAGTACTTC.

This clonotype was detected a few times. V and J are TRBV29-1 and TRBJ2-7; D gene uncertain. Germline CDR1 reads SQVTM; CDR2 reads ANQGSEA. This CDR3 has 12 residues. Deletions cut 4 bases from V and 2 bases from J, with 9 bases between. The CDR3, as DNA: TGCAGCGTTGTTGGCCCAGCCTACGAGCAGTACTTC. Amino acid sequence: CSVVGPAYEQYF.

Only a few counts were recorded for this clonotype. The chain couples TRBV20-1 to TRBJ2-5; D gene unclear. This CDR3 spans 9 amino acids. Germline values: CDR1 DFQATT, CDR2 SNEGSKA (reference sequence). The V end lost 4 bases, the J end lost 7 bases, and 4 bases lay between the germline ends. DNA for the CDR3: TGCAGTGCTAAAGGGACCCAGTACTTC. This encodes CSAKGTQYF.

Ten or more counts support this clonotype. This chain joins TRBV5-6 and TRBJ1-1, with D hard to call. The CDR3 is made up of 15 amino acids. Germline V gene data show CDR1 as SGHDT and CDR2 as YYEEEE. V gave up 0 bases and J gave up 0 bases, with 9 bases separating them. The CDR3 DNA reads TGTGCCAGCAGCTTGGTCGGAATCATGAACACTGAAGCTTTCTTT. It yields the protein CASSLVGIMNTEAFF.

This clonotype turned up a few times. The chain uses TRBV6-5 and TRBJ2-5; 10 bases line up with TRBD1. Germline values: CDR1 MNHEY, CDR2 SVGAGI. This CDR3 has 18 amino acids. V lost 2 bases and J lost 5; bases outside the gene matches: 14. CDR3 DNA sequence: TGTGCCAGCAGTTACCGGGACAGGGGTCGCGGGTCTTACGAGACCCAGTACTTC. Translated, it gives CASSYRDRGRGSYETQYF.

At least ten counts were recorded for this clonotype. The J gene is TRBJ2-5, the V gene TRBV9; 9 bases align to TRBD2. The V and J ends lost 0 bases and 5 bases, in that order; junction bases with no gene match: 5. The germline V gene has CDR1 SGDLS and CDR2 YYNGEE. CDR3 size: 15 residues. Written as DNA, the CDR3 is TGTGCCAGCAGCGTAGCTCGGCTAGCGGGGGAGACCCAGTACTTC. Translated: CASSVARLAGETQYF.

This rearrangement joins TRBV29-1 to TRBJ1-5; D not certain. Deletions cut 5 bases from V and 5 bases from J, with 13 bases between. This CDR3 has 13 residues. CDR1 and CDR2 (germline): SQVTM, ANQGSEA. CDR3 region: CSVTAGADQPQHF. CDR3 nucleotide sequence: TGCAGCGTTACCGCCGGCGCCGATCAGCCCCAGCATTTT. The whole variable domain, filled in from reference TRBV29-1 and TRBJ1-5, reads SAVISQKPSRDICQRGTSLTIQCQVDSQVTMMFWYRQQPGQSLTLIATANQGSEATYESGFVIDKFPISRPNLTFSTLTVSNMSPEDSSIYLCSVTAGADQPQHFGDGTRLSIL.

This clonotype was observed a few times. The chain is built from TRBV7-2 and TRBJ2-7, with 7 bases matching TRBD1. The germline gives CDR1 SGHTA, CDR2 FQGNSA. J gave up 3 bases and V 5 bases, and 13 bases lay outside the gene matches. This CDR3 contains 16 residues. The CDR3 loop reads CASSPSPGQAYYEQYF. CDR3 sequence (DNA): TGTGCCAGCAGCCCTAGCCCCGGACAGGCCTACTACGAGCAGTACTTC.

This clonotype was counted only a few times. The CDR3 DNA reads as TGCAGTGCTACCACGGGACTAGCGGGAGGACACGAGCAGTACTTC. This sequence encodes CSATTGLAGGHEQYF. The V call is TRBV20-1, the J call TRBJ2-7; 15 bases fit TRBD2. The CDR3 runs 15 residues. CDR1 DFQATT and CDR2 SNEGSKA come from the germline V gene (reference sequence). J gave up 5 bases and V 4 bases, and 6 bases lay outside the gene matches.

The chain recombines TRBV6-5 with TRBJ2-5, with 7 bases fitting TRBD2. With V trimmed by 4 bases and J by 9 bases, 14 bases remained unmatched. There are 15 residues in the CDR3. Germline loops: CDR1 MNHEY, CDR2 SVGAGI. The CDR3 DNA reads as TGTGCCAGCAGTTTCACTCGGACGCCTGGGGGGGCCCAGTACTTC. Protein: CASSFTRTPGGAQYF.

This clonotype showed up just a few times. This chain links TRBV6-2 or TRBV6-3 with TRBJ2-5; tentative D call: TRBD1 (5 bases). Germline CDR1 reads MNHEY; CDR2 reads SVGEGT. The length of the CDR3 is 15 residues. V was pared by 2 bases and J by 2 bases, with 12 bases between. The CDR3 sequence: CASSYPVGDQETQYF. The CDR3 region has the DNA TGTGCCAGCAGTTACCCCGTAGGGGATCAAGAGACCCAGTACTTC.

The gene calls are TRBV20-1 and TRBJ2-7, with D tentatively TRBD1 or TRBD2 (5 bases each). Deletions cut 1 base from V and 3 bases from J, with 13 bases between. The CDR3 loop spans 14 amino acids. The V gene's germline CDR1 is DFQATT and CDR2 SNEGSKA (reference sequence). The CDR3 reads CSARGGRPDYEQYF. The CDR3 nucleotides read TGCAGTGCTAGAGGGGGACGGCCAGACTACGAGCAGTACTTC.

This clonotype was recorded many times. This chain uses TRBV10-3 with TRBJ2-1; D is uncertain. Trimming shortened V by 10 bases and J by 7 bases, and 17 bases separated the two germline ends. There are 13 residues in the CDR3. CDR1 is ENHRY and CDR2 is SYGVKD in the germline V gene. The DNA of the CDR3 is TGTGCCACTCGCCCACGACAAGGGAATGAGCAGTTCTTC. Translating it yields CATRPRQGNEQFF.